Below, 25 T cell receptor beta chains from the same sample are listed, as sequenced in a study of beta chain features in type 1 diabetes. Reverse transcribing all isolated RNA meant expressed TCRB transcripts were sequenced. TCRdb's copy holds only in-frame clones and misses some; the assay was immunoSEQ multiplex PCR. The sample records roughly 130,000 clones, approximately 9.2% being singletons. Specimen: central memory CD4+ T cells from blood. These TCRs come from a man aged 18 to 30 in good health.

This chain connects TRBV28 to TRBJ2-5; D not resolved. Per the germline V gene, CDR1 is MDHEN and CDR2 is SYDVKM. This CDR3 has 11 amino acids. V lost 5 bases, J lost 7 bases, and 8 bases lay in between. CDR3 in DNA: TGTGCCAGCAGTCTCCAGTGGACCCAGTACTTC. Its translation is CASSLQWTQYF.

This clone was seen a handful of times. The V and J genes are TRBV5-1 and TRBJ2-3, with 10 bases fitting TRBD2. CDR1 is SGHRS and CDR2 is YFSETQ in the germline V gene. The CDR3 extends over 18 amino acids. V lost 0 bases, J lost 4 bases, and 11 bases stayed unmatched. Written as DNA, the CDR3 is TGCGCCAGCAGCTTGGCCCTGTTAGCGGGGGGCCAATCAGATACGCAGTATTTT. This translates into CASSLALLAGGQSDTQYF.

CDR3 amino acids: CASSQHEANGYTF. The CDR3 region has the DNA TGTGCCAGCAGCCAGCATGAGGCTAATGGCTACACCTTC. The chain is built from TRBV14 and TRBJ1-2, with D uncertain. The CDR3 sequence is 13 residues long. V shed 3 bases and J shed 6 bases, with 11 bases lying between them. Looked up from germline, CDR1 is SGHDN and CDR2 is FVKESK.

As DNA, the CDR3 is TGTGCCAGCAGCTTAGGTGGACAGGGTTCCTACGAGCAGTACTTC. This translates into CASSLGGQGSYEQYF. The chain has TRBV7-2 and TRBJ2-7; TRBD1 matches at 8 bases. The CDR3 runs to 15 residues. The germline V gene encodes CDR1 SGHTA and CDR2 FQGNSA. V was clipped by 1 base and J by 1 base; unmatched bases: 3.

A few counts support this clone. The gene calls are TRBV2 and TRBJ1-5; D unresolved. The germline V gene encodes CDR1 SNHLY and CDR2 FYNNEI. The CDR3 extends over 13 amino acids. V dropped 7 bases and J dropped 7 bases, with 14 bases sitting between them. CDR3 protein: CASKGGMMQPQHF. DNA for the CDR3: TGTGCCAGCAAGGGAGGGATGATGCAGCCCCAGCATTTT.

This clone showed up just a few times. The chain links TRBV9 to TRBJ2-7, with no clear D. Germline V CDR1 and CDR2: SGDLS, YYNGEE. The CDR3 totals 16 residues. Trimming shortened V by 0 bases and J by 0 bases, and 13 bases separated the two germline ends. CDR3 DNA: TGTGCCAGCAGCGTAGGAGTGGGTCCTAGCTCCTACGAGCAGTACTTC. Its protein is CASSVGVGPSSYEQYF. The whole variable domain, remainder taken from reference TRBV9 and TRBJ2-7, is DSGVTQTPKHLITATGQRVTLRCSPRSGDLSVYWYQQSLDQGLQFLIQYYNGEERAKGNILERFSAQQFPDLHSELNLSSLELGDSALYFCASSVGVGPSSYEQYFGPGTRLTVT.

The chain links TRBV25-1 to TRBJ1-4; TRBD1 might be the D (5 bases). CDR1 and CDR2 (germline): MGHDK, SYGVNS. The V and J ends lost 11 bases and 6 bases respectively, with 7 bases between them. The length of the CDR3 is 10 residues. The CDR3 loop is CASRDEKLFF. DNA for the CDR3: TGTGCCTCCAGGGATGAAAAACTGTTTTTT.

This chain connects TRBV5-6 to TRBJ2-5; TRBD1 agrees at 9 bases. Trimming took 2 bases from V and 6 from J; bases not matched to a gene: 5. CDR3 length equals 14 residues. Germline V lookup: CDR1 SGHDT, CDR2 YYEEEE. CDR3 residues: CASSLKGTGKTQYF. The CDR3 DNA is TGTGCCAGCAGCTTAAAGGGGACAGGGAAGACCCAGTACTTC.

The chain employs TRBV7-2 and TRBJ2-3; D not resolved. Germline CDR1 reads SGHTA; CDR2 reads FQGNSA. The CDR3 covers 13 residues. V shed 1 base and J shed 7 bases, with 9 bases lying between them. The CDR3 DNA sequence: TGTGCCAGCAGCTTAGAGCCCACTAATACGCAGTATTTT. This sequence encodes CASSLEPTNTQYF.

The rearrangement joins TRBV27 to TRBJ2-2; D possibly corresponds to TRBD2 (5 bases). Trimming removed 4 bases from V and 4 bases from J, with 10 bases in between. Per the germline V gene, CDR1 is MNHEY and CDR2 is SMNVEV (reference sequence). The CDR3 loop spans 14 amino acids. The CDR3 is CASSWTGITGELFF. CDR3 DNA sequence: TGTGCCAGCAGTTGGACGGGGATCACCGGGGAGCTGTTTTTT.

The rearrangement links TRBV7-9 to TRBJ2-2, with TRBD1 identical over 11 bases. The V segment lost 3 bases and the J segment 7 bases; nucleotides outside the gene matches: 4. The CDR3 is made up of 15 amino acids. Germline V gene data show CDR1 as SEHNR and CDR2 as FQNEAQ (reference sequence). The CDR3 spells CASSFGQGAGGELFF. The CDR3 DNA sequence: TGTGCCAGCAGCTTCGGACAGGGGGCCGGCGGGGAGCTGTTTTTT.

This chain joins TRBV7-9 and TRBJ2-7; 9 nucleotides align to TRBD1. The CDR3 loop spans 15 amino acids. V lost 5 bases to trimming and J lost 4 bases; unmatched junction nucleotides: 9. Germline V gene sequence: CDR1 SEHNR, CDR2 FQNEAQ (reference sequence). The CDR3 loop reads CASSSPGQGFYEQYF. CDR3 DNA: TGTGCCAGCAGCAGTCCGGGACAGGGTTTTTACGAGCAGTACTTC.

J is TRBJ2-1 and V is TRBV5-1, with 8 bases that match TRBD2. CDR3 size: 16 residues. V lost 2 bases, J lost 2 bases, and 6 bases stayed unmatched. CDR1 SGHRS and CDR2 YFSETQ come from the germline V gene. CDR3 bases: TGCGCCAGCAGCTTTTCTGCGGGGGGCCCCTACAATGAGCAGTTCTTC. It codes for CASSFSAGGPYNEQFF.

The chain is built from TRBV7-3 and TRBJ1-1; no firm D call. Germline values: CDR1 SGHTA, CDR2 FQGTGA. The germline V and J ends were trimmed by 3 bases and 5 bases, with 16 bases remaining between them. This CDR3 is built from 15 residues. The CDR3 loop is CASSFLVSVATEAFF. In DNA form, the CDR3 reads TGTGCCAGCAGCTTTTTAGTTTCGGTTGCAACTGAAGCTTTCTTT.

The chain has TRBV2 and TRBJ1-5, with 9 bases identical to TRBD1. The germline V gene has CDR1 SNHLY and CDR2 FYNNEI. Trimming at V came to 6 bases and at J to 6 bases, leaving 9 bases not matched to a gene. CDR3 length equals 15 residues. In DNA form, the CDR3 reads TGTGCCAGCAGACCCGATTGGACAGGGGTTCAGCCCCAGCATTTT. Protein sequence: CASRPDWTGVQPQHF.

This clone was picked up a small number of times. V usage is TRBV18 and J usage is TRBJ1-4; D uncertain. Germline V gene sequence: CDR1 KGHSH, CDR2 LQKENI. V lost 6 bases, J lost 8 bases, and 16 bases lay in between. The CDR3 covers 14 residues. CDR3 DNA sequence: TGTGCCAGCTCCCCCGAATACGGCGGCGAAAAACTGTTTTTT. Translating gives CASSPEYGGEKLFF.

This clone was seen a handful of times. V and J are TRBV19 and TRBJ2-7; a possible D gene is TRBD2 (5 bases). Trimming removed 5 bases at V and 3 bases at J, with 8 bases between. This CDR3 comprises 12 residues. Germline V gene data show CDR1 as LNHDA and CDR2 as SQIVND (reference sequence). The CDR3 sequence is CASSGSLYEQYF. CDR3 nucleotide sequence: TGTGCCAGTAGTGGGAGCCTCTACGAGCAGTACTTC.

J is TRBJ2-5 and V is TRBV9; 9 nucleotides align to TRBD1. The length of the CDR3 is 15 residues. CDR1 is SGDLS, CDR2 YYNGEE, per germline. Trimming removed 3 bases from V and 5 bases from J; junction bases left unmatched: 8. CDR3 residues: CASSDGPTGGETQYF. The CDR3, as DNA: TGTGCCAGCAGCGACGGACCGACAGGGGGGGAGACCCAGTACTTC. Full variable domain (rest looked up from reference TRBV9 and TRBJ2-5): DSGVTQTPKHLITATGQRVTLRCSPRSGDLSVYWYQQSLDQGLQFLIQYYNGEERAKGNILERFSAQQFPDLHSELNLSSLELGDSALYFCASSDGPTGGETQYFGPGTRLLVL.

V is TRBV20-1 and J is TRBJ1-1; D gene uncertain. Looked up from germline, CDR1 is DFQATT and CDR2 is SNEGSKA (reference sequence). V lost 6 bases and J lost 1, with 6 bases in between. The CDR3 totals 11 residues. CDR3 amino acids: CSATPNTEAFF. The CDR3 DNA sequence: TGCAGTGCAACACCGAACACTGAAGCTTTCTTT.

The rearrangement joins TRBV30 to TRBJ1-3; D unclear. Germline V gene sequence: CDR1 GTSNPN, CDR2 SVGIG (reference sequence). The CDR3 sequence is 14 residues long. Trimming took 0 bases from V and 4 from J, leaving 10 bases between them. The CDR3 coding sequence is TGTGCCTGGAGTGTACTGACACAAGGAAACACCATATATTTT. This translates into CAWSVLTQGNTIYF.

The genes are TRBV6-1 and TRBJ1-6, with a tentative D call TRBD1 (6 bases). CDR1 and CDR2 (germline): MNHNS, SASEGT. Deletions cut 1 base from V and 12 bases from J, with 10 bases between. This CDR3 has 13 amino acids. CDR3 sequence (DNA): TGTGCCAGCAGTGAAGACAGGGAGAAACCCCTCCACTTT. Amino acid sequence: CASSEDREKPLHF.

Remarks on this clone: The same CDR3 is also encoded by other DNA sequences in this sample. J is TRBJ2-3 and V is TRBV7-2; 8 bases align to TRBD2. The CDR3 has 16 residues. V gave up 0 bases and J gave up 4 bases; unmatched junction bases: 6. The germline gives CDR1 SGHTA, CDR2 FQGNSA. As DNA, the CDR3 is TGTGCCAGCAGCTTAGCGCCGGGGGGGCTACCAGATACGCAGTATTTT. Translation gives CASSLAPGGLPDTQYF.

The V gene is TRBV29-1, the J gene TRBJ2-3, with 10 bases identical to TRBD2. Germline trimming cut 1 base from V and 2 bases from J; bases unmatched to any gene: 15. The CDR3 length is 19 residues. The germline V gene encodes CDR1 SQVTM and CDR2 ANQGSEA. The CDR3 DNA follows: TGCAGCGTTGAAGGGGGATTAGCGGGGGGAACCCACGTCACAGATACGCAGTATTTT. Encoded protein: CSVEGGLAGGTHVTDTQYF.

This clone was counted a few times. V is TRBV7-2 and J is TRBJ2-5; 10 bases map to TRBD2. The germline gives CDR1 SGHTA, CDR2 FQGNSA. The V gene end was trimmed by 1 base and the J gene end by 4 bases; junction bases not matched to a gene: 9. The CDR3 consists of 17 residues. In DNA, the CDR3 is TGTGCCAGCAGCTTAGGGGCTAGCGGGGGTGGCCCAGAGACCCAGTACTTC. Protein: CASSLGASGGGPETQYF.

V gene TRBV21-1 combines with J gene TRBJ2-5; TRBD2 reflects the table's D call only, with no check against the DNA. TRBV21-1 is assigned pseudogene status. This CDR3 comprises 16 residues. In DNA form, the CDR3 reads TGTGCCAGCAGCACTCCCGCGGGGGGGTACCAAGAGACCCAGTACTTC. Residues: CASSTPAGGYQETQYF.